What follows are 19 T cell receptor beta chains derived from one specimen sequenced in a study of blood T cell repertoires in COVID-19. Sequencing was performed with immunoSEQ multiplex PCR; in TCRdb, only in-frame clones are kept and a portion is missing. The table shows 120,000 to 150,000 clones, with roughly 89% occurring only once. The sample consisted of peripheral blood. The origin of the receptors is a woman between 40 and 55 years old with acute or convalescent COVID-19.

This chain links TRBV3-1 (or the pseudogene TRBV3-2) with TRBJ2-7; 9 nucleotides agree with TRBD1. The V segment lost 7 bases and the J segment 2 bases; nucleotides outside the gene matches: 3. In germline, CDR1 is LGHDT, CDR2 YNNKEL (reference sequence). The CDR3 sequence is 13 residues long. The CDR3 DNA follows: TGTGCCAGCACCCGGACAGGGGCCTACGAGCAGTACTTC. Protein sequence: CASTRTGAYEQYF.

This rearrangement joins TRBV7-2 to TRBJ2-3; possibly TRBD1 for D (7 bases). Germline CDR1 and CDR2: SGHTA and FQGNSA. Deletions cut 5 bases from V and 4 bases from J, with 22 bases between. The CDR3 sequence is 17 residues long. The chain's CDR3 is CASSGRQGGRVPDTQYF. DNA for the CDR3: TGTGCCAGCAGCGGAAGACAGGGAGGAAGGGTTCCAGATACGCAGTATTTT.

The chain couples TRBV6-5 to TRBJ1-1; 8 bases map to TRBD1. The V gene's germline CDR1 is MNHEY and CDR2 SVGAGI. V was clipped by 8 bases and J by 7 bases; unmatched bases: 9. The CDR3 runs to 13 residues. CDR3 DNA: TGTGCCAGCGGCCAAACAGGGGGGATTGAAGCTTTCTTT. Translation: CASGQTGGIEAFF.

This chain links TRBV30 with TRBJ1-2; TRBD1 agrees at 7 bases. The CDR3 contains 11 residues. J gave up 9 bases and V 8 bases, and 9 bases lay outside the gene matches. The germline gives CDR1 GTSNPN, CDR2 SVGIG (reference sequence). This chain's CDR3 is CAASGGRSYTF. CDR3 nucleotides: TGTGCCGCTTCAGGGGGAAGGAGCTACACCTTC. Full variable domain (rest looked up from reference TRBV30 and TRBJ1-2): SQTIHQWPATLVQPVGSPLSLECTVEGTSNPNLYWYRQAAGRGLQLLFYSVGIGQISSEVPQNLSASRPQDRQFILSSKKLLLSDSGFYLCAASGGRSYTFGSGTRLTVV.

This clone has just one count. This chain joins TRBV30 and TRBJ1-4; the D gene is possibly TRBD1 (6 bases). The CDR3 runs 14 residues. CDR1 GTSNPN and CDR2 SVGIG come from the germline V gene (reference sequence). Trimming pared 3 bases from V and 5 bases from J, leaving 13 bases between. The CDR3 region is CAWSRDTRNEKLFF. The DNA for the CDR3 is TGTGCCTGGAGCAGGGACACCCGAAATGAAAAACTGTTTTTT.

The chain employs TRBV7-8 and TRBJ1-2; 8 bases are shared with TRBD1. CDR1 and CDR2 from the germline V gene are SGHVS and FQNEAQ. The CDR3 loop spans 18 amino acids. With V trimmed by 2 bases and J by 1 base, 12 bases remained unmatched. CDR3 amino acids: CASSLNSVGQAYNYGYTF. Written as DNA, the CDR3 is TGTGCCAGCAGCTTAAATTCGGTGGGACAGGCCTATAACTATGGCTACACCTTC.

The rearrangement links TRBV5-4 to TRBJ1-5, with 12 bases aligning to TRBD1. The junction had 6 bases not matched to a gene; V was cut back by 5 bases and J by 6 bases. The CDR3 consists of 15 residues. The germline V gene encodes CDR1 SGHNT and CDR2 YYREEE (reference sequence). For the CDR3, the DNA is TGTGCCAGCAGTTCGGGACAGGGGGCCGGTCAGCCCCAGCATTTT. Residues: CASSSGQGAGQPQHF. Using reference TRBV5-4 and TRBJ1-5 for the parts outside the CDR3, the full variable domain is ETGVTQSPTHLIKTRGQQVTLRCSSQSGHNTVSWYQQALGQGPQFIFQYYREEENGRGNFPPRFSGLQFPNYSSELNVNALELDDSALYLCASSSGQGAGQPQHFGDGTRLSIL.

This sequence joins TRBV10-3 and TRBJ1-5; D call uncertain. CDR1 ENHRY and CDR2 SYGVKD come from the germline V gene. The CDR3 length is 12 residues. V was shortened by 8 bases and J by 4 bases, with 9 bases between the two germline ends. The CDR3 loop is CAIEADNQPQHF. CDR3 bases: TGTGCCATCGAGGCAGATAATCAGCCCCAGCATTTT.

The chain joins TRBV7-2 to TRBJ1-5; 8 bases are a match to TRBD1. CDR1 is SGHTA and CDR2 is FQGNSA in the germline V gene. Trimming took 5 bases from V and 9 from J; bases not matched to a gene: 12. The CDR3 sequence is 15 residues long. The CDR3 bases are TGTGCCAGCAGCAGGGACAGGTCGCCGTCGGGGCCCCAGCATTTT. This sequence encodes CASSRDRSPSGPQHF.

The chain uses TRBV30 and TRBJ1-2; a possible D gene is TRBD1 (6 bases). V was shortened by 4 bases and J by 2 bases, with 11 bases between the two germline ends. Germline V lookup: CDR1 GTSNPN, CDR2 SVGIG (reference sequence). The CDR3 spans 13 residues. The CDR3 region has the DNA TGTGCCTGGAACAGACAGGCAAACTATGGCTACACCTTC. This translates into CAWNRQANYGYTF.

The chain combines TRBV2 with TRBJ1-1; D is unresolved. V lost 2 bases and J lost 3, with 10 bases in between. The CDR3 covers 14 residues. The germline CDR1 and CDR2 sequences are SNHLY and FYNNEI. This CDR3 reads CASSESSGYTEAFF. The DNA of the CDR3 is TGTGCCAGCAGTGAATCGTCGGGTTACACTGAAGCTTTCTTT.

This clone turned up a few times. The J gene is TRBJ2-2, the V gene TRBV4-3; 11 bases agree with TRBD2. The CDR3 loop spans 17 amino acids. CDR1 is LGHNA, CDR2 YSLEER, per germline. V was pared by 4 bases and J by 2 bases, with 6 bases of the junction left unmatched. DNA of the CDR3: TGCGCCAGCAGCCGACAAACTAGCGGGAGTAACACCGGGGAGCTGTTTTTT. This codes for CASSRQTSGSNTGELFF.

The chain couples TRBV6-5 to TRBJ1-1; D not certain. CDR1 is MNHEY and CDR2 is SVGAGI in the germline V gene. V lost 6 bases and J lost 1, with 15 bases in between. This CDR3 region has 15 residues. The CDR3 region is CASSFLGTTNTEAFF. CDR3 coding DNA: TGTGCCAGCAGCTTCCTGGGCACAACGAACACTGAAGCTTTCTTT.

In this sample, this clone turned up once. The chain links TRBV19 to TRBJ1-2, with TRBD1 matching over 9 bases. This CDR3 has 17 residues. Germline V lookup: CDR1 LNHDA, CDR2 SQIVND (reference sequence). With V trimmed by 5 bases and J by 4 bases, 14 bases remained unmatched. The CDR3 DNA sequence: TGTGCCAGTAGTCCCCAGGGGACAGGGAGGGGGGGCTATGGCTACACCTTC. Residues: CASSPQGTGRGGYGYTF.

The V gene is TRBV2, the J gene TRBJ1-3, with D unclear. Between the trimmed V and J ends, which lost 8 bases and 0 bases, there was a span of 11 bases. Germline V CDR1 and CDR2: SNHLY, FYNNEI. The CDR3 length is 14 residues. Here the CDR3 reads CASGRKSSGNTIYF. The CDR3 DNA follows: TGTGCCAGCGGGCGAAAAAGCTCTGGAAACACCATATATTTT. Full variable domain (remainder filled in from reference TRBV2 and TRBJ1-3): EPEVTQTPSHQVTQMGQEVILRCVPISNHLYFYWYRQILGQKVEFLVSFYNNEISEKSEIFDDQFSVERPDGSNFTLKIRSTKLEDSAMYFCASGRKSSGNTIYFGEGSWLTVV.

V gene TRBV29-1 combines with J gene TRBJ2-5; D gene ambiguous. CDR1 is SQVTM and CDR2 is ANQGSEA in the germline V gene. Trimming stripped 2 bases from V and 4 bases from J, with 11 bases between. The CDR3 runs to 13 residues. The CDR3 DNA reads TGCAGCGTTGAACGGGTGGAGAGAGAGACCCAGTACTTC. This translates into CSVERVERETQYF.

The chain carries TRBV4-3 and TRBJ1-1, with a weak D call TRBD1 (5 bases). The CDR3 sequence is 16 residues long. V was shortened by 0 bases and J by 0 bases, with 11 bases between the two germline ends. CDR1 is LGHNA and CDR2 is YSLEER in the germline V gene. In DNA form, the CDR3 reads TGCGCCAGCAGCCAAGACCCCAGGGCCCTGAACACTGAAGCTTTCTTT. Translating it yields CASSQDPRALNTEAFF.

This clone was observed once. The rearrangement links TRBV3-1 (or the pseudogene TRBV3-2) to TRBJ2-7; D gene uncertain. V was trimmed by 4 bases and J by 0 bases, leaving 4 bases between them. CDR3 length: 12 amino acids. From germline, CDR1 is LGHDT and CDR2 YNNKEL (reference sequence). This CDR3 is CASSPNSYEQYF. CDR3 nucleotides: TGTGCCAGCAGCCCTAACTCCTACGAGCAGTACTTC.

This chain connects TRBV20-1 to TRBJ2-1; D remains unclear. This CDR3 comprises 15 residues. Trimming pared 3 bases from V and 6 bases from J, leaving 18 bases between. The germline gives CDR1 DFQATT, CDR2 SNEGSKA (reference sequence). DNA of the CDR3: TGCAGTGCTAGTCCCCCCGGGTCCAATTTCAATGAGCAGTTCTTC. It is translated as CSASPPGSNFNEQFF.